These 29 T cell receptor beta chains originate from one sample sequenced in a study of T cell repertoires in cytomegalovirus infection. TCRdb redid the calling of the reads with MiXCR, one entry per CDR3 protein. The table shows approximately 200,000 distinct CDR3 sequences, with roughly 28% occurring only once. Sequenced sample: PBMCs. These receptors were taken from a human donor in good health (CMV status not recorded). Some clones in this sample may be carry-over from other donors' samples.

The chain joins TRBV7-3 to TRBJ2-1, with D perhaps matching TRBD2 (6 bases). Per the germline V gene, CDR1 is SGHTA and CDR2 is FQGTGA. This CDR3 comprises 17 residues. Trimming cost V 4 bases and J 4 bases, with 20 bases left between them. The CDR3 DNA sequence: TGTGCCAGCAGCTCCCCGCGGGACTCACGGGGGTACAATGAGCAGTTCTTC. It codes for CASSSPRDSRGYNEQFF.

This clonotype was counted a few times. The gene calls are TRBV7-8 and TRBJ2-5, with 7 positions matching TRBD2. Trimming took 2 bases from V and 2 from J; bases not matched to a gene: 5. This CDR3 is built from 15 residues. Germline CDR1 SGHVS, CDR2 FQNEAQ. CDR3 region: CASSLIGGIQETQYF. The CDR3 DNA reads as TGTGCCAGCAGCTTAATCGGGGGGATACAAGAGACCCAGTACTTC. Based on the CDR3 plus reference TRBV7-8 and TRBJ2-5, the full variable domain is GAGVSQSPRYKVAKRGQDVALRCDPISGHVSLFWYQQALGQGPEFLTYFQNEAQLDKSGLPSDRFFAERPEGSVSTLKIQRTQQEDSAVYLCASSLIGGIQETQYFGPGTRLLVL.

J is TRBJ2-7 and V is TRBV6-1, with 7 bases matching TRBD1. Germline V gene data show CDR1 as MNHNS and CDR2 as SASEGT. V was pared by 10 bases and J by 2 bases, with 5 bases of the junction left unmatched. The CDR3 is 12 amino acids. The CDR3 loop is CANKQGTYEQYF. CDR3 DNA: TGTGCCAACAAACAGGGGACCTACGAGCAGTACTTC.

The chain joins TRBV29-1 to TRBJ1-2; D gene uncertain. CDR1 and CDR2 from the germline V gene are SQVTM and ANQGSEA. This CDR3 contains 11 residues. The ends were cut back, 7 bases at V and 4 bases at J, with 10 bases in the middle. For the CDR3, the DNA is TGCAGCGCTCCAACCGGCTATGGCTACACCTTC. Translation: CSAPTGYGYTF.

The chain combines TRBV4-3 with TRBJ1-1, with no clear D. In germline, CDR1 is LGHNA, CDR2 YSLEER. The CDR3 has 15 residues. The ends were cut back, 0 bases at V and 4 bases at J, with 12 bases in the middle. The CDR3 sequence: CASSQERHSGTEAFF. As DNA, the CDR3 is TGCGCCAGCAGCCAAGAAAGACACTCGGGCACTGAAGCTTTCTTT.

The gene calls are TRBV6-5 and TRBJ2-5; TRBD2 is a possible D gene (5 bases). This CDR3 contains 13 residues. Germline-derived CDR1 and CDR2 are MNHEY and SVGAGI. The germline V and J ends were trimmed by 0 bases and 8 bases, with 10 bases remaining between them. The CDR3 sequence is CASSYSRAGTQYF. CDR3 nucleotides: TGTGCCAGCAGTTACTCCCGCGCGGGCACCCAGTACTTC.

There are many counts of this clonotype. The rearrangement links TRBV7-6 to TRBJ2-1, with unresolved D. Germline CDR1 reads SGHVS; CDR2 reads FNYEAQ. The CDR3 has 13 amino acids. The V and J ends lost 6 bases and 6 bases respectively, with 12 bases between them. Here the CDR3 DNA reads TGTGCCAGCAGTTCATCCGCCGGCAATGAGCAGTTCTTC. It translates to CASSSSAGNEQFF.

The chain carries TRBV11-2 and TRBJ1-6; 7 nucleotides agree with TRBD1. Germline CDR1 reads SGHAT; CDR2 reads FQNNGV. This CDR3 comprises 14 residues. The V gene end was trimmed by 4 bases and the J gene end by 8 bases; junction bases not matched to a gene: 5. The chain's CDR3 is CASSSGTDHSPLHF. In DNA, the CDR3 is TGTGCCAGCAGCTCCGGGACAGATCATTCACCCCTCCACTTT.

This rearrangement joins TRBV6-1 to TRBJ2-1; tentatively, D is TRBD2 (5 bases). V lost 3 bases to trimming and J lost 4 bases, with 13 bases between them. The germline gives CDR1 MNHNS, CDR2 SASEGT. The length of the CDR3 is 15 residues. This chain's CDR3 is CASSEVWERYNEQFF. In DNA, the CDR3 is TGTGCCAGCAGTGAGGTGTGGGAGCGGTACAATGAGCAGTTCTTC.

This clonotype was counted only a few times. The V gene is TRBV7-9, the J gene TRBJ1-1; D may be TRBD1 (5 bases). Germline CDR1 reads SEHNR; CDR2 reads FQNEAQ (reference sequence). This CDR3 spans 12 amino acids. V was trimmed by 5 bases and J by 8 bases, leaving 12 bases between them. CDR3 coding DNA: TGTGCCAGCAGCGGTCGGGGGGTGGAAGCTTTCTTT. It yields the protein CASSGRGVEAFF.

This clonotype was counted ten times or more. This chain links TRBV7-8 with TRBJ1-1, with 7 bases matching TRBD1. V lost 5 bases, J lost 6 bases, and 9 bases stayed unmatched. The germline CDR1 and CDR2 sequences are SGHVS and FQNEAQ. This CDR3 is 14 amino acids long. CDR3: CASSPMTGFAEAFF. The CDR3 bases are TGTGCCAGCAGCCCGATGACAGGGTTCGCTGAAGCTTTCTTT.

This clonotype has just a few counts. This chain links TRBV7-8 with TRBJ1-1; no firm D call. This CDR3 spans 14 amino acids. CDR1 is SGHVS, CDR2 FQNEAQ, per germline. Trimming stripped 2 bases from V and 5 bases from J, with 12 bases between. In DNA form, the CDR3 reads TGTGCCAGCAGCTTAATCGGGCGGAAGACTGAAGCTTTCTTT. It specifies CASSLIGRKTEAFF.

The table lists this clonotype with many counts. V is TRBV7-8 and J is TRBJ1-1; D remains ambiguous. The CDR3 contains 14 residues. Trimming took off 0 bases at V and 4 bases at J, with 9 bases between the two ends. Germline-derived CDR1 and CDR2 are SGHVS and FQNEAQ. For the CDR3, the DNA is TGTGCCAGCAGCTTAGCAGGTTCTTTCACTGAAGCTTTCTTT. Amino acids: CASSLAGSFTEAFF.

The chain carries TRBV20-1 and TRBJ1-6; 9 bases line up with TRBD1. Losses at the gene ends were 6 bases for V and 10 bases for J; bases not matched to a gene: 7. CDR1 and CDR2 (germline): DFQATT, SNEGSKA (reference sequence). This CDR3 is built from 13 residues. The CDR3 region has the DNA TGCAGTGCCCTGACAGGGGGAAACTCACCCCTCCACTTT. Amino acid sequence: CSALTGGNSPLHF.

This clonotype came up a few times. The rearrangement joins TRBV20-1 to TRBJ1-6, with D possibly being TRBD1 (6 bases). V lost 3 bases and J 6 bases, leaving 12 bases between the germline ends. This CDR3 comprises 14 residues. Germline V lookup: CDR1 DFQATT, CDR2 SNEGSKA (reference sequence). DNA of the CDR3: TGCAGTGCTAGCATACAGGGTCGTAATTCACCCCTCCACTTT. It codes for CSASIQGRNSPLHF.

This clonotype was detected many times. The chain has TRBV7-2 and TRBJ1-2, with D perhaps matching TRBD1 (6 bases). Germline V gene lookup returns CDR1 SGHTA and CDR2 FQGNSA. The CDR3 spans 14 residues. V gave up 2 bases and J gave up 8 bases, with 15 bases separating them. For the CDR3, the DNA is TGTGCCAGCAGCTTAATAGGACAGATAGACGGCTACACCTTC. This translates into CASSLIGQIDGYTF.

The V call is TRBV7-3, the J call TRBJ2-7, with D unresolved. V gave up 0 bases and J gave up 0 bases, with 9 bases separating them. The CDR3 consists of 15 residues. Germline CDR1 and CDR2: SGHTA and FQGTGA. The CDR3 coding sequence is TGTGCCAGCAGCTTAACAGGCGGAAACTCCTACGAGCAGTACTTC. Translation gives CASSLTGGNSYEQYF.

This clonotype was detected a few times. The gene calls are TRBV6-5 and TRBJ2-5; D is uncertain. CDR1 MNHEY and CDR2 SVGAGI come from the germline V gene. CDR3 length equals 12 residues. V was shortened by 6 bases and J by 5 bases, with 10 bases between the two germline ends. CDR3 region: CASRDPVETQYF. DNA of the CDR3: TGTGCCAGCAGAGACCCGGTGGAGACCCAGTACTTC.

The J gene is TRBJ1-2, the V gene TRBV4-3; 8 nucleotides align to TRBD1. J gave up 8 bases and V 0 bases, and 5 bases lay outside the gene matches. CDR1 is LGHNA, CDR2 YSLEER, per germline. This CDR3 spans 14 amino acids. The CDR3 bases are TGCGCCAGCAGCCAAGAAACAGGGGGGGTCGGCTACACCTTC. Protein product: CASSQETGGVGYTF.

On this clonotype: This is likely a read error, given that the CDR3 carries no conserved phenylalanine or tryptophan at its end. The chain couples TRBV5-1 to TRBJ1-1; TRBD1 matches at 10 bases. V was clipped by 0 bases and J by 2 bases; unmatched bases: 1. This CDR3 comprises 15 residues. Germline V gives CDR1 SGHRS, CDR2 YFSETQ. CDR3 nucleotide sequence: TGCGCCAGCAGCTTGGGGGACAGGGGAAACACTGAAGCTTTCATT. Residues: CASSLGDRGNTEAFI.

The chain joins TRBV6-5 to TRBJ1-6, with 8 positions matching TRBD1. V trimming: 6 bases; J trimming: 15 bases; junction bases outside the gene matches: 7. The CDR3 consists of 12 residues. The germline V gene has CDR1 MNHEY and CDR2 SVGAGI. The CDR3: CASSRTGRHLHF. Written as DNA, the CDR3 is TGTGCCAGCAGCAGGACAGGGCGACACCTCCACTTT.

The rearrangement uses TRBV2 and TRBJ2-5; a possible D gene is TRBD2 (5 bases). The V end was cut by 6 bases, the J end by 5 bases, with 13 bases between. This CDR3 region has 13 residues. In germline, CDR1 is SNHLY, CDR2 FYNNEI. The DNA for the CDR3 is TGTGCCAGCAGACTAGTTAGCAGGGAGACCCAGTACTTC. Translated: CASRLVSRETQYF.

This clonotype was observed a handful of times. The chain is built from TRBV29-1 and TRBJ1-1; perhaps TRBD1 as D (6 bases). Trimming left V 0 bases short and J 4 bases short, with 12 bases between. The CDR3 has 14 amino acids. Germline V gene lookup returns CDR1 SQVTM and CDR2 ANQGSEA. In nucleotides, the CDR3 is TGCAGCGTTGAAGAGGGACATTTGGGCACTGAAGCTTTCTTT. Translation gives CSVEEGHLGTEAFF.

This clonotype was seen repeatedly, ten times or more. CDR3 in DNA: TGTGCCAGCGGGGGGACGTCCTACGAGCAGTACTTC. Translated: CASGGTSYEQYF. The rearrangement joins TRBV7-8 to TRBJ2-7, with TRBD2 as a possible D gene (6 bases). The CDR3 spans 12 residues. The V and J ends lost 8 bases and 1 base respectively, with 9 bases between them. CDR1 is SGHVS, CDR2 FQNEAQ, per germline.

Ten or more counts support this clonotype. In DNA form, the CDR3 reads TGTGCCAGCAGTTACCCTTGGACAGGGATAAGCAATCAGCCCCAGCATTTT. Protein sequence: CASSYPWTGISNQPQHF. The chain carries TRBV6-2 or TRBV6-3 and TRBJ1-5, with 8 positions matching TRBD1. Germline values: CDR1 MNHEY, CDR2 SVGEGT. V lost 2 bases and J lost 1; bases outside the gene matches: 7. The length of the CDR3 is 17 residues.

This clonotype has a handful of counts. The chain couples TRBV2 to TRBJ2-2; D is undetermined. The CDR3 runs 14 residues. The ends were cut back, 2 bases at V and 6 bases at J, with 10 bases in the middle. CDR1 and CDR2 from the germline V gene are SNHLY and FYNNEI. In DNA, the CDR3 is TGTGCCAGCAGTGAAACCCGGTGGGCCGGGGAGCTGTTTTTT. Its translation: CASSETRWAGELFF.

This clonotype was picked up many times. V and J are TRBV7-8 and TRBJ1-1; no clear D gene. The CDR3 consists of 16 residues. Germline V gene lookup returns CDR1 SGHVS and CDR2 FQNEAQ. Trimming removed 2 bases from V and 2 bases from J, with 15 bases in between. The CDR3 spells CASSLTLGSQNTEAFF. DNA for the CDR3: TGTGCCAGCAGCTTAACCCTAGGTAGTCAAAACACTGAAGCTTTCTTT.

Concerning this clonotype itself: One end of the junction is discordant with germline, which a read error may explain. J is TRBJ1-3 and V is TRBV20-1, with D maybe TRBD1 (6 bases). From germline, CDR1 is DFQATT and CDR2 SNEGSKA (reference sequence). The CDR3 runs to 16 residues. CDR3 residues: CSAGDRLVASGNTIYF. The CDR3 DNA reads TGCAGTGCTGGAGACAGGCTGGTTGCGTCTGGAAACACCATATATTTT.

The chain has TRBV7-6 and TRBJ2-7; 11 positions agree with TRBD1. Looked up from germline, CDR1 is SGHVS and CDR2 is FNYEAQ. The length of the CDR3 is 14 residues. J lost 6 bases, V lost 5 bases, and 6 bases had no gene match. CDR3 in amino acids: CASSPRDRGSEQYF. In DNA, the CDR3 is TGTGCCAGCAGCCCCCGGGACAGGGGGTCCGAGCAGTACTTC.